Each of the 6 T cell receptor beta chains below was sequenced from the same sample in a study of blood T cells in healthy people across ages (dated by TCRdb to about 2015). The library relied on 5' RACE. These reads were obtained on an Illumina HiSeq 2500. The second PCR ran for roughly 7 to 11 cycles and used a J-beta primer mix along with a sample-barcoded 5' primer. TCRdb's own reprocessing of the public reads used fastp at Q25 and MiXCR and kept productive beta chains. Duplicate CDR3 protein sequences are folded into a single record with the most common DNA and genes. The sample includes 1.5 million to 2 million distinct CDR3 sequences, with around 50% observed a single time. Of the sample, 2% to 2.5% falls within the top ten clones. Sequencing was performed on blood. The receptors come from a woman in her forties in good health.

A note on this clonotype: A much more abundant neighbour one base away suggests this may be a read error. The chain couples TRBV6-2 or TRBV6-3 to TRBJ2-7, with 8 bases aligning to TRBD2. The CDR3 is 14 amino acids. The germline V gene encodes CDR1 MNHEY and CDR2 SVGEGT. The CDR3: CVSSKRGIHYEQYF. CDR3 bases: TGTGTCAGCAGTAAGCGGGGGATACACTACGAGCAGTACTTC.

V gene TRBV6-2 or TRBV6-3 combines with J gene TRBJ1-1, with D unclear. From germline, CDR1 is MNHEY and CDR2 SVGEGT. V lost 2 bases and J lost 3, with 4 bases in between. The length of the CDR3 is 12 residues. As DNA, the CDR3 is TGTGCCAGCAGTTACGCATACACTGAAGCTTTCTTT. Residues: CASSYAYTEAFF.

The rearrangement links TRBV7-2 to TRBJ1-3; no firm D call. Trimming shortened V by 1 base and J by 0 bases, and 7 bases separated the two germline ends. Germline values: CDR1 SGHTA, CDR2 FQGNSA. The CDR3 contains 15 residues. The CDR3 DNA sequence: TGTGCCAGCAGCTTAGGCAGCCGCTCTGGAAACACCATATATTTT. It translates to CASSLGSRSGNTIYF.

The chain employs TRBV2 and TRBJ2-6; 8 nucleotides align to TRBD2. V shed 9 bases, J shed 1 base, and the junction held 11 bases outside the gene matches. The V gene's germline CDR1 is SNHLY and CDR2 FYNNEI. The CDR3 contains 17 residues. DNA of the CDR3: TGTGCCAGTCGGGGGGGACTCATAAATTCTGGGGCCAACGTCCTGACTTTC. This gives the protein CASRGGLINSGANVLTF.

This clonotype was recorded a few times. This rearrangement joins TRBV12-3 or TRBV12-4 to TRBJ2-5; no reliable D call. V lost 2 bases and J 2 bases, leaving 9 bases between the germline ends. This CDR3 contains 14 residues. CDR3 nucleotide sequence: TGTGCCAGCAGTTTAACGGCTAGTCAAGAGACCCAGTACTTC. It yields the protein CASSLTASQETQYF.

This rearrangement joins TRBV5-1 to TRBJ2-4; perhaps TRBD2 as D (5 bases). The CDR3 is 11 amino acids. Germline lookup yields CDR1 SGHRS and CDR2 YFSETQ. Trimming took 5 bases from V and 13 from J, leaving 13 bases between them. CDR3 nucleotide sequence: TGCGCCAGCAGGGGCCAATGGGAGCAGTACTTC. Its protein is CASRGQWEQYF. Looking up the rest from reference TRBV5-1 and TRBJ2-4 gives the full variable domain: KAGVTQTPRYLIKTRGQQVTLSCSPISGHRSVSWYQQTPGQGLQFLFEYFSETQRNKGNFPGRFSGRQFSNSRSEMNVSTLELGDSALYLCASRGQWEQYFGAGTRLSVL.